Each of the 22 T cell receptor beta chains below was sequenced from the same sample in a study of blood T cell repertoires in COVID-19. Clones were sequenced by immunoSEQ multiplex PCR, and TCRdb holds only the in-frame ones, with some missing. The table has under 200,000 clones, approximately 80% seen once; the top ten hold 3.7%. Sequences were obtained from peripheral blood. All receptors come from a woman older than 75 with acute or convalescent COVID-19.

The chain has TRBV7-9 and TRBJ2-5; 8 bases are shared with TRBD1. This CDR3 is built from 15 residues. V lost 5 bases to trimming and J lost 1 base; unmatched junction nucleotides: 6. CDR1 SEHNR and CDR2 FQNEAQ come from the germline V gene (reference sequence). The CDR3 coding sequence is TGTGCCAGCAGCACCCGACAGGGGATCCAAGAGACCCAGTACTTC. Translation: CASSTRQGIQETQYF. The full variable domain, rest sourced from reference TRBV7-9 and TRBJ2-5, is DTGVSQNPRHKITKRGQNVTFRCDPISEHNRLYWYRQTLGQGPEFLTYFQNEAQLEKSRLLSDRFSAERPKGSFSTLEIQRTEQGDSAMYLCASSTRQGIQETQYFGPGTRLLVL.

The CDR3 region is CASSPGGLGSGGELFF. The CDR3 bases are TGTGCCAGCAGCCCCGGGGGGCTTGGGAGCGGCGGGGAGCTGTTTTTT. V usage is TRBV11-3 and J usage is TRBJ2-2; TRBD2 is a possible D gene (7 bases). The CDR3 is made up of 16 amino acids. Germline loops: CDR1 SGHNT, CDR2 YENEEA. Trimming stripped 5 bases from V and 7 bases from J, with 20 bases between. The full variable domain, in which reference TRBV11-3 and TRBJ2-2 provide the parts outside the CDR3, is EAGVVQSPRYKIIEKKQPVAFWCNPISGHNTLYWYLQNLGQGPELLIRYENEEAVDDSQLPKDRFSAERLKGVDSTLKIQPAELGDSAVYLCASSPGGLGSGGELFFGEGSRLTVL.

The rearrangement uses TRBV5-1 and TRBJ1-6, with 7 bases identical to TRBD1. Germline loops: CDR1 SGHRS, CDR2 YFSETQ. The length of the CDR3 is 17 residues. Unmatched junction bases numbered 9, after V lost 0 bases and J lost 6 bases. The CDR3 DNA sequence: TGCGCCAGCAGCTTGGTTCCCCGGACAGGTTCTAATTCACCCCTCCACTTT. Its protein product is CASSLVPRTGSNSPLHF.

V gene TRBV5-4 combines with J gene TRBJ2-3; possible D gene TRBD2, 6 bases. The CDR3 runs to 16 residues. Germline assignment: CDR1 SGHNT and CDR2 YYREEE (reference sequence). Trimming took 0 bases from V and 5 from J, leaving 16 bases between them. Here the CDR3 reads CASSLALRGGGDTQYF. CDR3 sequence (DNA): TGTGCCAGCAGCTTGGCCCTGCGGGGCGGTGGAGATACGCAGTATTTT.

V and J are TRBV9 and TRBJ2-3; TRBD1 aligns across 8 bases. The CDR3 runs 13 residues. Germline V lookup: CDR1 SGDLS, CDR2 YYNGEE. V shed 6 bases and J 3 bases; nucleotides not matched to a gene: 3. The CDR3 sequence is CASNRDRTDTQYF. For the CDR3, the DNA is TGTGCCAGCAACCGGGACAGGACAGATACGCAGTATTTT.

This clone was seen a single time. The V gene is TRBV7-8, the J gene TRBJ1-2; D remains unclear. CDR1 and CDR2 (germline): SGHVS, FQNEAQ. This CDR3 is 14 amino acids long. V shed 1 base and J shed 7 bases, with 13 bases lying between them. The CDR3 DNA sequence: TGTGCCAGCAGCTTAGGCCCCAGGTACTCTGGCTACACCTTC. Amino acid sequence: CASSLGPRYSGYTF.

V is TRBV19 and J is TRBJ2-3; D possibly corresponds to TRBD2 (6 bases). CDR1 is LNHDA, CDR2 SQIVND, per germline (reference sequence). The CDR3 contains 15 residues. V gave up 3 bases and J gave up 1 base, with 11 bases separating them. The CDR3 is CASSIWASGTDTQYF. As DNA, the CDR3 is TGTGCCAGTAGTATCTGGGCTAGCGGCACAGATACGCAGTATTTT.

A single count supports this clone. The chain has TRBV6-6 and TRBJ1-5; D is perhaps TRBD1 (6 bases). The CDR3 spans 15 residues. The V gene lost 2 bases and the J gene lost 5 bases, with 13 bases spanning the gap. The germline V gene encodes CDR1 MNHNY and CDR2 SVGAGI (reference sequence). CDR3 sequence (DNA): TGTGCCAGCAGTTACGCCGGGACAAGATATCAGCCCCAGCATTTT. Translating gives CASSYAGTRYQPQHF.

The CDR3 here is CASSQDRGRGYTF. CDR3 sequence (DNA): TGTGCCAGCAGCCAAGACAGGGGGCGAGGCTACACCTTC. J is TRBJ1-2 and V is TRBV11-2; 10 positions agree with TRBD1. The ends lost 5 bases at V and 8 bases at J; junction bases unmatched: 5. Germline V CDR1 and CDR2: SGHAT, FQNNGV. This CDR3 comprises 13 residues.

The chain links TRBV28 to TRBJ2-1; D is undetermined. CDR1 is MDHEN, CDR2 SYDVKM, per germline. The length of the CDR3 is 21 residues. V lost 5 bases and J lost 8, with 37 bases in between. CDR3 region: CASSTFQYPTLYSFLADEQFF. The DNA of the CDR3 is TGTGCCAGCAGTACGTTCCAGTACCCAACCTTGTATTCTTTCCTGGCGGATGAGCAGTTCTTC.

The rearrangement uses TRBV6-2 or TRBV6-3 and TRBJ2-1; D might be TRBD2 (7 bases). CDR1 is MNHEY, CDR2 SVGEGT, per germline. Deletions cut 5 bases from V and 4 bases from J, with 18 bases between. The CDR3 is 16 residues long. CDR3 protein: CASSGLKGGKYNEQFF. CDR3 DNA sequence: TGTGCCAGCAGTGGCCTCAAGGGGGGGAAGTACAATGAGCAGTTCTTC.

The genes are TRBV19 and TRBJ2-4; TRBD1 aligns across 8 bases. This CDR3 spans 13 amino acids. In germline, CDR1 is LNHDA, CDR2 SQIVND (reference sequence). Germline trimming cut 6 bases from V and 7 bases from J; bases unmatched to any gene: 5. The CDR3 region has the DNA TGTGCCAGTAGGAGACAGGGGTACAACATTCAGTACTTC. It encodes CASRRQGYNIQYF.

V is TRBV6-5 and J is TRBJ2-7; possibly TRBD1 for D (5 bases). The germline V gene encodes CDR1 MNHEY and CDR2 SVGAGI. This CDR3 region has 16 residues. Deletions cut 4 bases from V and 3 bases from J, with 19 bases between. CDR3 in DNA: TGTGCCAGCAGTTTAAGTCCCCCAGGGCAGGGCTACGAGCAGTACTTC. Protein: CASSLSPPGQGYEQYF.

The genes are TRBV18 and TRBJ2-1; 13 bases are shared with TRBD2. V trimming: 2 bases; J trimming: 7 bases; junction bases outside the gene matches: 11. Germline lookup yields CDR1 KGHSH and CDR2 LQKENI. The CDR3 is 18 residues long. CDR3 amino acids: CASSPRTSGSDLRNEQFF. Written as DNA, the CDR3 is TGTGCCAGCTCACCAAGGACTAGCGGGAGTGACTTACGTAATGAGCAGTTCTTC.

The genes are TRBV19 and TRBJ2-1; D gene unclear. V shed 5 bases and J shed 9 bases, with 17 bases lying between them. This CDR3 is 14 amino acids long. Germline V gives CDR1 LNHDA, CDR2 SQIVND (reference sequence). CDR3 loop: CASSPSLTSTEQFF. The CDR3 region has the DNA TGTGCCAGTAGTCCGAGTTTGACATCTACTGAGCAGTTCTTC.

The rearrangement links TRBV19 to TRBJ1-2; D call uncertain. The ends were cut back, 7 bases at V and 4 bases at J, with 19 bases in the middle. The CDR3 contains 15 residues. CDR1 and CDR2 (germline): LNHDA, SQIVND (reference sequence). DNA for the CDR3: TGTGCCAGTACTACCGACGGAGCCCTCGTCTATGGCTACACCTTC. Residues: CASTTDGALVYGYTF.

The CDR3 loop is CASSLWGQNSGANVLTF. The CDR3 DNA is TGCGCCAGCAGCCTTTGGGGGCAGAACTCTGGGGCCAACGTCCTGACTTTC. This chain connects TRBV5-1 to TRBJ2-6; TRBD1 might be the D (6 bases). Trimming removed 4 bases at V and 0 bases at J, with 14 bases between. This CDR3 has 17 residues. Germline V lookup: CDR1 SGHRS, CDR2 YFSETQ.

This chain's CDR3 is CASSQDGRVTGDNSPLHF. CDR3 in DNA: TGTGCCAGCAGCCAAGATGGCCGTGTCACAGGGGATAATTCACCCCTCCACTTT. V gene TRBV3-1 (or the pseudogene TRBV3-2) combines with J gene TRBJ1-6, with 7 bases lining up with TRBD1. The CDR3 is 18 amino acids. Germline values: CDR1 LGHDT, CDR2 YNNKEL (reference sequence). The ends lost 0 bases at V and 5 bases at J; junction bases unmatched: 10.

The genes are TRBV6-2 or TRBV6-3 and TRBJ1-1, with a possible D match to TRBD1 (5 bases). CDR1 and CDR2 from the germline V gene are MNHEY and SVGEGT. The length of the CDR3 is 15 residues. The germline V and J ends were trimmed by 8 bases and 0 bases, with 16 bases remaining between them. The CDR3, as DNA: TGTGCCAGCGGCCGGGGGGGGACGGTGAACACTGAAGCTTTCTTT. It translates to CASGRGGTVNTEAFF.

The gene calls are TRBV2 and TRBJ1-5, with D possibly being TRBD1 (5 bases). The CDR3 is 14 amino acids. The germline V gene encodes CDR1 SNHLY and CDR2 FYNNEI. Trimming shortened V by 8 bases and J by 5 bases, and 16 bases separated the two germline ends. The CDR3 region is CASQGPSGDQPQHF. DNA of the CDR3: TGTGCCAGCCAAGGCCCCTCGGGGGATCAGCCCCAGCATTTT. Filled out from reference TRBV2 and TRBJ1-5, the complete variable domain reads EPEVTQTPSHQVTQMGQEVILRCVPISNHLYFYWYRQILGQKVEFLVSFYNNEISEKSEIFDDQFSVERPDGSNFTLKIRSTKLEDSAMYFCASQGPSGDQPQHFGDGTRLSIL.

CDR3 amino acids: CASSNPGATNEKLFF. For the CDR3, the DNA is TGCGCCAGCAGCAACCCCGGTGCAACTAATGAAAAACTGTTTTTT. J is TRBJ1-4 and V is TRBV5-1; D ambiguous. The V and J ends lost 4 bases and 0 bases respectively, with 10 bases between them. The CDR3 is 15 amino acids. Germline V CDR1 and CDR2: SGHRS, YFSETQ.

This clone has just one count. The chain combines TRBV29-1 with TRBJ2-7; 7 nucleotides agree with TRBD1. Germline CDR1 reads SQVTM; CDR2 reads ANQGSEA. J gave up 3 bases and V 5 bases, and 7 bases lay outside the gene matches. CDR3 length: 13 amino acids. The DNA for the CDR3 is TGCAGCGTTCAGACAGGGCTTCACTACGAGCAGTACTTC. Translation gives CSVQTGLHYEQYF.